What follows are 27 T cell receptor beta chains derived from one specimen sequenced in a study of siplizumab effects on memory and regulatory T cells. Data came from immunoSEQ multiplex PCR; TCRdb stores just in-frame clones and leaves some out. The data show under 140,000 clones, just under 95% seen once. Sequenced input: CD4+ T cells sorted from blood. These receptors all stem from a human donor in good health.

V usage is TRBV7-2 and J usage is TRBJ1-2; D not resolved. CDR1 is SGHTA and CDR2 is FQGNSA in the germline V gene. This CDR3 comprises 14 residues. Trimming stripped 1 base from V and 8 bases from J, with 14 bases between. The CDR3 DNA sequence: TGTGCCAGCAGCTTAGAGGTCGGCCTTTCGGGCTACACCTTC. Its translation: CASSLEVGLSGYTF.

The gene calls are TRBV27 and TRBJ2-3; TRBD1 is a possible D gene (6 bases). Trimming stripped 6 bases from V and 4 bases from J, with 17 bases between. Germline V gene sequence: CDR1 MNHEY, CDR2 SMNVEV (reference sequence). This CDR3 comprises 15 residues. CDR3 region: CASRQGRRKSDTQYF. The CDR3 DNA sequence: TGTGCCAGCAGACAGGGAAGGCGCAAATCAGATACGCAGTATTTT.

This clone was seen a few times. This sequence joins TRBV2 and TRBJ1-1; D ambiguous. Germline assignment: CDR1 SNHLY and CDR2 FYNNEI. V was trimmed by 2 bases and J by 6 bases, leaving 4 bases between them. CDR3 length: 11 amino acids. The CDR3 nucleotides read TGTGCCAGCAGTGAAAGGTCTGAAGCTTTCTTT. Translation: CASSERSEAFF.

The chain couples TRBV6-5 to TRBJ2-1; 14 nucleotides agree with TRBD2. This CDR3 has 14 amino acids. Per germline, CDR1 MNHEY and CDR2 SVGAGI. V shed 5 bases and J 8 bases; nucleotides not matched to a gene: 2. This chain's CDR3 is CASSQTSGGDEQFF. CDR3 coding DNA: TGTGCCAGCAGTCAGACTAGCGGGGGGGATGAGCAGTTCTTC.

This clone came up once. V and J are TRBV6-6 and TRBJ1-4; maybe TRBD1 (6 bases). The CDR3 is 16 amino acids. CDR1 and CDR2 (germline): MNHNY, SVGAGI (reference sequence). The V end lost 4 bases, the J end lost 7 bases, and 19 bases lay between the germline ends. Written as DNA, the CDR3 is TGTGCCAGCAGTTCTGGGATCCGCCGAGGGGGTGAAAAACTGTTTTTT. Protein: CASSSGIRRGGEKLFF.

This sequence joins TRBV5-6 and TRBJ2-5, with 9 bases lining up with TRBD1. TRBJ2-7 matches the DNA end more closely, so the J call is doubtful. There are 15 residues in the CDR3. Germline-derived CDR1 and CDR2 are SGHDT and YYEEEE. The CDR3: CASSPSGQGPYEQYF. Here the CDR3 DNA reads TGTGCCAGCAGCCCATCGGGACAGGGCCCCTACGAGCAGTACTTC.

V usage is TRBV15 and J usage is TRBJ2-1, with TRBD1 as a possible D gene (5 bases). The CDR3 contains 16 residues. The germline V gene has CDR1 LNHNV and CDR2 YYDKDF (reference sequence). V lost 0 bases and J 6 bases, leaving 15 bases between the germline ends. The CDR3 nucleotides are TGTGCCACCAGCAGAGATGGGGCAACCCCTTCCAATGAGCAGTTCTTC. This gives the protein CATSRDGATPSNEQFF.

This clone was counted once. The V and J genes are TRBV6-6 and TRBJ2-5; TRBD2 matches 9 bases. Germline V gene sequence: CDR1 MNHNY, CDR2 SVGAGI (reference sequence). The ends lost 6 bases at V and 5 bases at J; junction bases unmatched: 10. This CDR3 contains 15 residues. In nucleotides, the CDR3 is TGTGCCAGCAGACACGGACTAGCGAGCGGGGAGACCCAGTACTTC. Translating it yields CASRHGLASGETQYF.

V is TRBV6-1 and J is TRBJ2-5, with D possibly being TRBD1 (5 bases). The CDR3 contains 17 residues. Germline V lookup: CDR1 MNHNS, CDR2 SASEGT. The V end lost 1 base, the J end lost 0 bases, and 15 bases lay between the germline ends. In DNA, the CDR3 is TGTGCCAGCAGTGAAGAAGTTGGGTACAGGTACCAAGAGACCCAGTACTTC. Its protein product is CASSEEVGYRYQETQYF.

The chain links TRBV27 to TRBJ2-3; D not resolved. Germline CDR1 MNHEY, CDR2 SMNVEV (reference sequence). V was pared by 6 bases and J by 5 bases, with 12 bases between. This CDR3 contains 13 residues. Here the CDR3 DNA reads TGTGCCAGCAGCCACGCTCGAGGAGATACGCAGTATTTT. It yields the protein CASSHARGDTQYF.

The J gene is TRBJ1-1, the V gene TRBV6-8, with D hard to call. The length of the CDR3 is 12 residues. The germline V gene has CDR1 MNHGY and CDR2 SAAAGT. Trimming removed 6 bases from V and 0 bases from J, with 5 bases in between. CDR3 protein: CASRSVNTEAFF. The CDR3 DNA is TGTGCCAGCAGGTCGGTGAACACTGAAGCTTTCTTT.

The V gene is TRBV15, the J gene TRBJ1-2; perhaps TRBD1 as D (5 bases). Germline assignment: CDR1 LNHNV and CDR2 YYDKDF (reference sequence). The CDR3 extends over 14 amino acids. V was pared by 7 bases and J by 8 bases, with 20 bases between. As DNA, the CDR3 is TGTGCCACCATGCAAGGGCAGGGCTACGGAGGCTACACCTTC. The encoded protein is CATMQGQGYGGYTF. The complete variable domain, with remaining parts taken from reference TRBV15 and TRBJ1-2, reads DAMVIQNPRYQVTQFGKPVTLSCSQTLNHNVMYWYQQKSSQAPKLLFHYYDKDFNNEADTPDNFQSRRPNTSFCFLDIRSPGLGDTAMYLCATMQGQGYGGYTFGSGTRLTVV.

The CDR3 nucleotides are TGTGCCAGCCCTAGCGGGAGAGCCTACAATGAGCAGTTCTTC. This encodes CASPSGRAYNEQFF. The chain has TRBV7-9 and TRBJ2-1; TRBD2 agrees at 10 bases. V lost 8 bases and J lost 2; bases outside the gene matches: 3. The length of the CDR3 is 14 residues. Per germline, CDR1 SEHNR and CDR2 FQNEAQ (reference sequence).

This clone was recorded only once. V usage is TRBV7-9 and J usage is TRBJ2-1; D is unclear. V was cut by 3 bases and J by 5 bases, with 8 bases left in between. The CDR3 is 13 amino acids. Per germline, CDR1 SEHNR and CDR2 FQNEAQ (reference sequence). Here the CDR3 DNA reads TGTGCCAGCAGCTTTAAGAATAACAATGAGCAGTTCTTC. This codes for CASSFKNNNEQFF.

The table lists this clone with a few counts. The chain carries TRBV6-5 and TRBJ2-7; D remains unclear. V lost 6 bases and J lost 2, with 17 bases in between. This CDR3 is built from 15 residues. CDR1 is MNHEY, CDR2 SVGAGI, per germline. CDR3 protein: CASRPTFSSTYEQYF. For the CDR3, the DNA is TGTGCCAGCAGACCTACTTTTTCCTCCACCTACGAGCAGTACTTC.

The gene calls are TRBV11-3 and TRBJ2-2; D might be TRBD1 (6 bases). The CDR3 sequence is 15 residues long. Germline CDR1 and CDR2: SGHNT and YENEEA. Trimming shortened V by 4 bases and J by 2 bases, and 11 bases separated the two germline ends. As DNA, the CDR3 is TGTGCCAGCAGCTCGGCAGGGACAAACACCGGGGAGCTGTTTTTT. This sequence encodes CASSSAGTNTGELFF.

The genes are TRBV29-1 and TRBJ1-2; D possibly corresponds to TRBD1 (6 bases). V was shortened by 5 bases and J by 6 bases, with 13 bases between the two germline ends. Germline CDR1 is SQVTM and CDR2 is ANQGSEA. The CDR3 has 12 residues. CDR3 DNA sequence: TGCAGCGTTTTGGGCCACAGGGATGGCTACACCTTC. Translation gives CSVLGHRDGYTF.

The V and J genes are TRBV25-1 and TRBJ1-3, with a tentative D call TRBD1 (6 bases). The CDR3 spans 18 residues. V dropped 6 bases and J dropped 3 bases, with 24 bases sitting between them. Germline V gene sequence: CDR1 MGHDK, CDR2 SYGVNS. CDR3 loop: CASSPRGASWGFGNTIYF. CDR3 nucleotide sequence: TGTGCCAGCAGCCCCCGGGGGGCATCTTGGGGCTTTGGAAACACCATATATTTT.

The chain uses TRBV6-1 and TRBJ2-2; TRBD1 matches 8 bases. CDR1 and CDR2 (germline): MNHNS, SASEGT. The V and J ends lost 6 bases and 3 bases, in that order; junction bases with no gene match: 6. The CDR3 covers 15 residues. The CDR3 sequence: CASRGQAPDTGELFF. In nucleotides, the CDR3 is TGTGCCAGCAGGGGACAGGCGCCGGACACCGGGGAGCTGTTTTTT.

Remarks on this clone: This sample includes further DNA sequences coding for the same CDR3. The chain links TRBV5-1 to TRBJ1-1; D is ambiguous. Germline V lookup: CDR1 SGHRS, CDR2 YFSETQ. Trimming stripped 1 base from V and 1 base from J, with 5 bases between. The CDR3 is made up of 13 amino acids. The CDR3: CASSLQENTEAFF. CDR3 nucleotide sequence: TGCGCCAGCAGCTTGCAGGAGAACACTGAAGCTTTCTTT.

This chain links TRBV11-3 with TRBJ1-2; D unresolved. This CDR3 contains 14 residues. Per germline, CDR1 SGHNT and CDR2 YENEEA. V was pared by 0 bases and J by 5 bases, with 10 bases between. CDR3 loop: CASSLDLVGYGYTF. The CDR3, as DNA: TGTGCCAGCAGCTTAGATTTGGTTGGGTATGGCTACACCTTC.

The CDR3 reads CASSENGQSGVGELFF. The CDR3 region has the DNA TGCGCCAGCAGTGAGAATGGGCAGAGCGGGGTCGGGGAGCTGTTTTTT. The V call is TRBV10-1, the J call TRBJ2-2, with 7 bases fitting TRBD2. Germline V gene data show CDR1 as WNHNN and CDR2 as SYGVQD (reference sequence). Losses at the gene ends were 2 bases for V and 7 bases for J; bases not matched to a gene: 10. The CDR3 runs to 16 residues.

With regard to this clone: One end of the junction does not line up with germline, which may come from a read error. The gene calls are TRBV6-5 and TRBJ2-1, with D unresolved. CDR1 MNHEY and CDR2 SVGAGI come from the germline V gene. The CDR3 extends over 13 amino acids. This CDR3 is CASSYSISDHALF. As DNA, the CDR3 is TGTGCCAGCAGTTACTCGATTTCGGACCATGCCCTCTTC.

This sequence joins TRBV7-3 and TRBJ1-2; D possibly corresponds to TRBD1 (6 bases). Germline CDR1 and CDR2: SGHTA and FQGTGA. CDR3 length: 13 amino acids. The germline V and J ends were trimmed by 4 bases and 8 bases, with 14 bases remaining between them. The CDR3 loop is CASSSRGGEGYTF. The CDR3 DNA reads as TGTGCCAGCAGCTCCAGGGGAGGGGAGGGCTACACCTTC.

The J gene is TRBJ2-5, the V gene TRBV5-1; D is tentatively TRBD1 or TRBD2 (5 bases each). The CDR3 consists of 15 residues. Germline loops: CDR1 SGHRS, CDR2 YFSETQ. V dropped 4 bases and J dropped 2 bases, with 15 bases sitting between them. CDR3 DNA sequence: TGCGCCAGCAGCATGGGGGACGGATCGCAAGAGACCCAGTACTTC. Protein sequence: CASSMGDGSQETQYF.

This sequence joins TRBV5-4 and TRBJ2-5; D may match TRBD1 or TRBD2 (5 bases each). CDR3 length equals 16 residues. CDR1 is SGHNT, CDR2 YYREEE, per germline (reference sequence). V was clipped by 1 base and J by 4 bases, with 17 bases between them. DNA for the CDR3: TGTGCCAGCAGCTTGACCGGGACCAAAAAGCGAGAGACCCAGTACTTC. As protein: CASSLTGTKKRETQYF.

This clone was counted a few times. V is TRBV6-5 and J is TRBJ1-1; no definite D call. V was trimmed by 8 bases and J by 6 bases, leaving 10 bases between them. From germline, CDR1 is MNHEY and CDR2 SVGAGI. The CDR3 runs 11 residues. The CDR3 DNA reads as TGTGCCAGCGAGAAGGGATCTGAAGCTTTCTTT. It translates to CASEKGSEAFF.